Listed below are T cell receptor beta chains from one sample, sequenced in a study of T cells after posttransplantation cyclophosphamide. Produced via immunoSEQ multiplex PCR; TCRdb's table is partial and in-frame only. The sample lists 20,000 to 25,000 clones; approximately 76% were seen once. The sequenced material came from memory CD4+ T cells sorted from PBMCs. Receptor source: a woman aged 55-70 years in good health, CMV-negative, and a related stem cell transplant donor. Each CDR3 is given with its conserved first and last residue. The D gene is left open where the match is weak. Rows may omit the clone size; those that give it use once, few, many or a size class.

j_call	clone_size	cdr3_length	d_call	v_call	cdr3_aa	cdr3_nt
TRBJ2-3	-	17	TRBD2	TRBV10-3	CAISESGRGGQGDTQYF	TGTGCCATCAGTGAGTCGGGGCGGGGGGGCCAGGGAGATACGCAGTATTTT
TRBJ2-1	few	13	-	TRBV7-2	CASSLARSLLKFF	TGTGCCAGCAGCTTAGCGCGGTCTCTCTTAAAGTTCTTC
TRBJ2-3	once	18	TRBD2	TRBV11-2	CASSRNGGGAGRRDTQYF	TGTGCCAGCAGCCGAAACGGCGGGGGGGCAGGGCGGCGGGATACGCAGTATTTT
TRBJ1-1	-	13	-	TRBV28	CASSFSGKAEAFF	TGTGCCAGCAGTTTTTCGGGGAAAGCTGAAGCTTTCTTT
TRBJ1-1	-	14	-	TRBV11-2	CASSLGGGYTEAFF	TGTGCCAGCAGCTTAGGCGGGGGGTACACTGAAGCTTTCTTT
TRBJ1-1	-	14	-	TRBV7-2	CASSRRGGGTEAFF	TGTGCCAGCAGCCGGCGAGGGGGTGGCACTGAAGCTTTCTTT
TRBJ1-1	-	13	TRBD1	TRBV7-8	CASSSLPGQGAFF	TGTGCCAGCAGCTCCTTACCGGGACAGGGCGCTTTCTTT
TRBJ1-2	few	15	-	TRBV27	CASSLTYRVNYGYTF	TGTGCCAGCAGTCTAACCTACAGGGTTAACTATGGCTACACCTTC
TRBJ2-5	-	17	-	TRBV5-6	CASSPDPGQIVAETQYF	TGTGCCAGCAGCCCCGATCCAGGACAGATAGTTGCGGAGACCCAGTACTTC
TRBJ1-2	-	13	-	TRBV7-9	CASSIQGASGYTF	TGTGCCAGCAGCATACAGGGAGCCAGTGGCTACACCTTC
TRBJ2-7	few	13	TRBD1	TRBV30	CAWSGQWRNEQYF	TGTGCCTGGTCGGGACAGTGGCGTAACGAGCAGTACTTC
TRBJ1-4	few	14	TRBD1	TRBV7-9	CASTAGTGNEKLFF	TGTGCCAGCACTGCGGGGACAGGCAATGAAAAACTGTTTTTT
TRBJ1-5	-	16	-	TRBV19	CASSRGTPLSNQPQHF	TGTGCCAGTAGTAGGGGGACACCGTTAAGCAATCAGCCCCAGCATTTT
TRBJ1-1	-	14	-	TRBV5-1	CASSLKPQGTEAFF	TGCGCCAGCAGCCTTAAACCTCAGGGGACTGAAGCTTTCTTT
TRBJ1-2	-	16	-	TRBV7-8	CASSLAKPPWRGGYTF	TGTGCCAGCAGCTTAGCGAAGCCACCCTGGAGGGGCGGCTACACCTTC
TRBJ2-2	once	17	-	TRBV23-1	CASSQTGGGSNTGELFF	TGCGCCAGCAGTCAAACGGGGGGCGGGAGTAACACCGGGGAGCTGTTTTTT
TRBJ2-2	once	13	-	TRBV30	CAWSVSLTGELFF	TGTGCCTGGAGTGTTTCTCTCACCGGGGAGCTGTTTTTT
TRBJ2-3	-	15	TRBD2	TRBV6-5	CASTNSGASTDTQYF	TGTGCCAGCACCAATAGCGGGGCCAGCACAGATACGCAGTATTTT
TRBJ1-2	-	15	-	TRBV10-3	CAISLGPRVPYGYTF	TGTGCCATCAGTCTTGGCCCCAGGGTCCCCTATGGCTACACCTTC
TRBJ1-2	-	14	-	TRBV6-1	CASSRGHADYGYTF	TGTGCCAGCAGTCGGGGACATGCGGACTATGGCTACACCTTC
TRBJ1-2	-	17	TRBD1	TRBV7-6	CASSLEVWRQGAHGYTF	TGTGCCAGCAGCTTAGAGGTCTGGAGACAGGGGGCGCATGGCTACACCTTC
TRBJ1-1	-	11	-	TRBV10-3	CAISMNTEAFF	TGTGCCATTTCAATGAACACTGAAGCTTTCTTT
TRBJ1-2	-	15	TRBD1	TRBV18	CASSSQGALSYGYTF	TGTGCCAGCTCATCGCAGGGGGCGCTTTCCTATGGCTACACCTTC
TRBJ2-7	-	15	TRBD1	TRBV5-1	CASSSEQGGPREQYF	TGCGCCAGCAGCTCGGAACAGGGGGGCCCTCGAGAGCAGTACTTC
TRBJ2-7	-	13	TRBD1	TRBV6-5	CASSYRGLHEQYF	TGTGCCAGCAGTTACAGGGGGCTCCACGAGCAGTACTTC
TRBJ1-5	-	12	TRBD1	TRBV10-1	CAPGTGDQPQHF	TGCGCCCCCGGGACAGGGGATCAGCCCCAGCATTTT
TRBJ2-1	-	15	TRBD1	TRBV19	CASSNRDRPDNEQFF	TGTGCCAGTAGTAACCGGGACAGGCCCGACAATGAGCAGTTCTTC
TRBJ1-2	-	13	-	TRBV6-5	CASSLPPMLGYTF	TGTGCCAGCAGCCTCCCCCCAATGCTAGGCTACACCTTC
TRBJ2-3	-	15	TRBD1	TRBV19	CASSIPRGQGDTQYF	TGTGCCAGTAGTATCCCCAGGGGGCAAGGAGATACGCAGTATTTT
TRBJ2-1	-	15	TRBD2	TRBV11-2	CASSLLAGNPNEQFF	TGTGCCAGCAGCTTGCTAGCGGGAAACCCCAATGAGCAGTTCTTC
TRBJ1-4	-	12	TRBD1	TRBV18	CASSQDREKLFF	TGTGCCAGCTCACAGGACAGGGAAAAACTGTTTTTT
TRBJ1-3	-	14	-	TRBV30	CAWSRLLSGNTIYF	TGTGCCTGGAGCCGACTTCTCTCTGGAAACACCATATATTTT
TRBJ2-1	few	14	TRBD2	TRBV30	CISREGPFYGEQFF	TGTATAAGTCGGGAGGGCCCTTTCTACGGTGAGCAGTTCTTC
TRBJ1-5	once	15	TRBD1	TRBV2	CASDGGQGASQPQHF	TGTGCCAGCGATGGGGGACAGGGGGCCAGTCAGCCCCAGCATTTT
TRBJ2-1	once	14	-	TRBV18	CASSSSGFDNEQFF	TGTGCCAGCTCTAGCAGCGGGTTCGACAATGAGCAGTTCTTC
TRBJ2-3	-	16	-	TRBV7-8	CASSLEWGPRTDTQYF	TGTGCCAGCAGCTTAGAGTGGGGGCCTCGCACAGATACGCAGTATTTT
TRBJ2-1	-	16	TRBD2	TRBV9	CASSVAGSGRANEQFF	TGTGCCAGCAGCGTAGCCGGTAGCGGGAGGGCAAATGAGCAGTTCTTC
TRBJ1-2	-	14	-	TRBV28	CASSVAGLVYGYTF	TGTGCCAGCAGCGTAGCGGGTCTAGTCTATGGCTACACCTTC
TRBJ1-3	-	13	-	TRBV30	CAWSGIFGNTIYF	TGTGCCTGGAGTGGTATATTCGGAAACACCATATATTTT
TRBJ1-2	-	13	-	TRBV30	CAWSLAGWNGYTF	TGTGCCTGGAGTTTGGCAGGGTGGAATGGCTACACCTTC
TRBJ2-3	-	16	TRBD1	TRBV4-3	CASSQKPGQGADTQYF	TGCGCCAGCAGCCAGAAACCGGGACAGGGCGCAGATACGCAGTATTTT
TRBJ1-2	-	14	TRBD1	TRBV4-1	CASSQVGQGFGYTF	TGCGCCAGCAGCCAAGTGGGACAGGGGTTTGGCTACACCTTC
TRBJ2-7	-	15	TRBD1	TRBV28	CASSKPGQGIGEQYF	TGTGCCAGCAGTAAGCCGGGACAGGGAATTGGCGAGCAGTACTTC
TRBJ1-3	-	14	-	TRBV27	CASSSVGSGNTIYF	TGTGCCAGCAGTTCGGTTGGCTCTGGAAACACCATATATTTT
TRBJ2-7	once	14	-	TRBV28	CVSSQLSGRDKQYF	TGTGTCAGCAGCCAACTCTCCGGCCGGGACAAGCAGTACTTC
TRBJ1-1	-	14	-	TRBV9	CASKKTESNTEAFF	TGTGCCAGCAAGAAGACAGAGTCTAACACTGAAGCTTTCTTT
TRBJ1-2	-	15	-	TRBV5-8	CASSQRNGERVGYTF	TGTGCCAGCAGCCAACGGAATGGGGAGAGAGTTGGCTACACCTTC
TRBJ2-7	-	14	-	TRBV7-9	CASSLGAGSYEQYF	TGTGCCAGCAGCTTGGGTGCAGGGTCCTACGAGCAGTACTTC
TRBJ1-2	-	13	TRBD1	TRBV5-1	CASSLGQGGGYTF	TGCGCCAGCAGCTTGGGGCAGGGGGGCGGCTACACCTTC
TRBJ2-7	-	15	TRBD1	TRBV27	CASSLRQGSPYEQYF	TGTGCCAGCAGTTTAAGACAGGGCAGTCCCTACGAGCAGTACTTC
TRBJ2-7	-	11	-	TRBV5-6	CASSFSGEQYF	TGTGCCAGCAGCTTTAGCGGTGAGCAGTACTTC
TRBJ2-2	-	15	TRBD1	TRBV7-2	CASSPRQGTGGELFF	TGTGCCAGCAGCCCCCGACAGGGGACAGGCGGGGAGCTGTTTTTT